This T cell receptor beta chain was recorded in a study of beta chain features in type 1 diabetes. Whole-study context: Analysis included around 110,000,000 sorted cells drawn from all samples.

As every portion of the isolated RNA was reverse transcribed, the sequencing read expressed TCRB transcripts. Profiling relied on immunoSEQ multiplex PCR, and the TCRdb table lists in-frame clones only, not all of them. The sample consists of some 330,000 clones, 10% to 15% of them appearing once. Overall study findings and caveats: Among patients, naive, central memory and Treg TCRB repertoires appeared more similar than among healthy donors. In every one of the four CD4+ subsets, TCRB CDR3s were moderately but significantly shorter in Type 1 diabetes patients.

A remark on this clone: What it binds is not known.

What was sequenced was naive CD4+ T cells from blood. The source of this sequence is a woman under 30 with type 1 diabetes.

Here the CDR3 reads CASRGMDRGNYGYTF. In nucleotides, the CDR3 is TGTGCCAGCAGGGGGATGGACAGGGGGAACTATGGCTACACCTTC. The gene calls are TRBV5-4 and TRBJ1-2; TRBD1 agrees at 10 bases. This CDR3 is 15 amino acids long. CDR1 and CDR2 (germline): SGHNT, YYREEE (reference sequence). The V and J ends lost 5 bases and 2 bases, in that order; junction bases with no gene match: 6.